This T cell receptor beta chain was documented in a study of T cell responses to AZD1222 COVID-19 vaccine. Clones were sequenced by immunoSEQ multiplex PCR, and TCRdb holds only the in-frame ones, with some missing. This sample has about 120,000 clones, with approximately 86% found just once. Study findings and constraints: Unmutated variant regions are reportedly the target of nearly half of TCRs that are spike-specific. Clonal diversity was possibly underestimated; the donors were predominantly white British and more often female. Receipt of two AZD1222 doses was followed by a rise in Spike-specific TCR breadth and depth. Seropositive status at baseline applied to only five to seven AZD1222 recipients.

The ends were cut back, 6 bases at V and 5 bases at J, with 16 bases in the middle. The germline gives CDR1 KGHSH, CDR2 LQKENI. The CDR3 runs to 15 residues. This clone has a count of ten or more. Its antigen is undetermined. The receptor was derived from an adult in good health. The J gene is TRBJ2-2, the V gene TRBV18; maybe TRBD1 (6 bases). The sequencing here drew on peripheral blood, taken on day 0 of AZD1222 vaccination. CDR3 amino acids: CASSEAGVATGELFF. Here the CDR3 DNA reads TGTGCCAGCTCTGAGGCAGGGGTTGCGACCGGGGAGCTGTTTTTT.